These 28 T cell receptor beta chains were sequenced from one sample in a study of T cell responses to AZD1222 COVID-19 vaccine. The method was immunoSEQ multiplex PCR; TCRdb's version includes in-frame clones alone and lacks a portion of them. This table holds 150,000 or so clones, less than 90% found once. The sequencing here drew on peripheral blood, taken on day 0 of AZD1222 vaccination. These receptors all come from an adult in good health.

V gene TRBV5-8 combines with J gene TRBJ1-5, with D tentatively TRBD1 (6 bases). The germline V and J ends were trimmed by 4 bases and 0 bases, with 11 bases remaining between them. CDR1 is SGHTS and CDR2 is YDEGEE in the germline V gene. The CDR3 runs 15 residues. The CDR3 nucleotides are TGTGCCAGCAGCCGTGCAGGGGATAGCAATCAGCCCCAGCATTTT. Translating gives CASSRAGDSNQPQHF.

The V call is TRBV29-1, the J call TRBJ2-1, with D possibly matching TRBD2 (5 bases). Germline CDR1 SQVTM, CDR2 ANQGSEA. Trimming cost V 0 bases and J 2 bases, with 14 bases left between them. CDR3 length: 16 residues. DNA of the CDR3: TGCAGCGTTGAAGAGTTGGGGTCTAGCACCTACAATGAGCAGTTCTTC. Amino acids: CSVEELGSSTYNEQFF.

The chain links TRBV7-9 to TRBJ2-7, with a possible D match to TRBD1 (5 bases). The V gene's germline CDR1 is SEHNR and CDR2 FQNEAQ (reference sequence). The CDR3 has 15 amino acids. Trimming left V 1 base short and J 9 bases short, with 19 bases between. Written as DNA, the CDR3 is TGTGCCAGCAGCTTAGGGCAGGGCGTCCTCCATATGCAGTACTTC. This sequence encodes CASSLGQGVLHMQYF.

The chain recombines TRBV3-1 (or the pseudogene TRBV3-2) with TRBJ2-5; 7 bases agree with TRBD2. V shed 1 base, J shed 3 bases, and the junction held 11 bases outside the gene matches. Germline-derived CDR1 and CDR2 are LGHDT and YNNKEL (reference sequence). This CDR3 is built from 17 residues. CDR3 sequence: CASSQGVGSGSKETQYF. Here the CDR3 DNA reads TGTGCCAGCAGCCAAGGGGTTGGTAGCGGGTCAAAAGAGACCCAGTACTTC.

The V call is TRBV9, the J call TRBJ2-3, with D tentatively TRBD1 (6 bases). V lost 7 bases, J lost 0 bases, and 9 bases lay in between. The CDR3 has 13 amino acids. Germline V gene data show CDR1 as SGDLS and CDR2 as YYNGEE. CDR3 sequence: CASARGSTDTQYF. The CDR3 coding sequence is TGTGCCAGCGCTAGGGGGAGCACAGATACGCAGTATTTT.

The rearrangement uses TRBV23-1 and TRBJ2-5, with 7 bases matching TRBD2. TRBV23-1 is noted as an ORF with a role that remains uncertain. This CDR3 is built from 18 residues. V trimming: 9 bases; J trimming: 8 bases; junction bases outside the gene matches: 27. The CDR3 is CASLPREGGGDQERTQYF. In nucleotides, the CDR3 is TGCGCCAGTCTCCCTAGAGAGGGTGGGGGGGACCAAGAGAGAACCCAGTACTTC.

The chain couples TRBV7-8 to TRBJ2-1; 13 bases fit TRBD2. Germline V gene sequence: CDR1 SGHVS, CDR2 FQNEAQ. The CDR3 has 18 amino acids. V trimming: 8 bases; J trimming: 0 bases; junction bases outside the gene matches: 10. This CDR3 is CASSPGLAGTRSYNEQFF. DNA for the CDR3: TGTGCCAGCTCTCCGGGACTAGCGGGGACCCGCTCCTACAATGAGCAGTTCTTC.

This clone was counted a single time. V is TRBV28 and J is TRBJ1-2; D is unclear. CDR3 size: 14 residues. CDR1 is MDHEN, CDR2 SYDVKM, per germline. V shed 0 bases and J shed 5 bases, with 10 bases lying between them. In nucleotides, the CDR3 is TGTGCCAGCAGTTTATGGCAGCGAGGATATGGCTACACCTTC. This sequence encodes CASSLWQRGYGYTF.

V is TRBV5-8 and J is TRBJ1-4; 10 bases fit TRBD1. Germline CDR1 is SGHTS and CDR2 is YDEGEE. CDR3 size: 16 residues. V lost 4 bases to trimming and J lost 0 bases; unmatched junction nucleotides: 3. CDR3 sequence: CASSQGQGATNEKLFF. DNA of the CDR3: TGTGCCAGCAGCCAAGGACAGGGGGCAACTAATGAAAAACTGTTTTTT.

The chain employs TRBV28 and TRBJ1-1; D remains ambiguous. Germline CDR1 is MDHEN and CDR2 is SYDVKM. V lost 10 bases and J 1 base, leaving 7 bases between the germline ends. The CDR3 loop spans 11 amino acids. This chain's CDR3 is CATERNTEAFF. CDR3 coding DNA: TGTGCCACCGAGCGGAACACTGAAGCTTTCTTT.

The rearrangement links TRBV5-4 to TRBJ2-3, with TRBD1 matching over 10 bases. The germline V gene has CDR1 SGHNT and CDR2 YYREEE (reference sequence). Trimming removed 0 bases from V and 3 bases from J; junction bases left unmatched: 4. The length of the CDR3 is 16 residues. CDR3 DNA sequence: TGTGCCAGCAGCTTGGAGGGACAGGGGAGTACAGATACGCAGTATTTT. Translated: CASSLEGQGSTDTQYF.

The CDR3 region is CASSREPSNEQFF. Here the CDR3 DNA reads TGTGCCAGCAGCAGAGAACCAAGTAATGAGCAGTTCTTC. The chain couples TRBV7-2 to TRBJ2-1; D uncertain. Germline V gene lookup returns CDR1 SGHTA and CDR2 FQGNSA. The CDR3 is 13 residues long. Trimming took 5 bases from V and 7 from J, leaving 12 bases between them.

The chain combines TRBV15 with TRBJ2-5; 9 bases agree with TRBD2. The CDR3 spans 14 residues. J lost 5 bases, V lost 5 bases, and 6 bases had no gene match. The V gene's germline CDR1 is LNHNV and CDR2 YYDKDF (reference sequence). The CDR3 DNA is TGTGCCACCAGCGGGGGACTAGCTGGGGAGACCCAGTACTTC. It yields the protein CATSGGLAGETQYF.

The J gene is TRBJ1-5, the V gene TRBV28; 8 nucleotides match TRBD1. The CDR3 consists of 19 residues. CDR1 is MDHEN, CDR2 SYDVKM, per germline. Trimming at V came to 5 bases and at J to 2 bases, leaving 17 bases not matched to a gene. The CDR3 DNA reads TGTGCCAGCAGTCCGTCCGGGACAGGAACATTTGTACGCAATCAGCCCCAGCATTTT. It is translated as CASSPSGTGTFVRNQPQHF.

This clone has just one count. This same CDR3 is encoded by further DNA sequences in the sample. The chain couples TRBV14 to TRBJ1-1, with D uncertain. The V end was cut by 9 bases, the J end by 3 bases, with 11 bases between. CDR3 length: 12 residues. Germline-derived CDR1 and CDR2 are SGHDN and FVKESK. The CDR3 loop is CASSPQDTEAFF. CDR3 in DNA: TGTGCCAGTTCCCCCCAGGACACTGAAGCTTTCTTT.

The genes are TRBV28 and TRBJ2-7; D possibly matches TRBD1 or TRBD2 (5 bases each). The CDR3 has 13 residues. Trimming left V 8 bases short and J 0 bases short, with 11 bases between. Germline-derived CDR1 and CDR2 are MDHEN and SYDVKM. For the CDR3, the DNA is TGTGCCAGCTGGGACGGATACTCCTACGAGCAGTACTTC. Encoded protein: CASWDGYSYEQYF.

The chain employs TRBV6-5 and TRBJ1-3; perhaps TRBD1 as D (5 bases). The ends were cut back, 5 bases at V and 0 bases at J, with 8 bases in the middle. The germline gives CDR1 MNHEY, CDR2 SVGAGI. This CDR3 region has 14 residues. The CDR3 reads CASSQTASGNTIYF. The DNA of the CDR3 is TGTGCCAGCAGTCAGACAGCCTCTGGAAACACCATATATTTT.

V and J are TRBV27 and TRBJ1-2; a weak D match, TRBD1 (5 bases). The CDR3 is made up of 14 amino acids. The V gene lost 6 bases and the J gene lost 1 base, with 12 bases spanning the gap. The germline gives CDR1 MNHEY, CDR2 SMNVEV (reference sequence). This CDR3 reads CASSPTGLNYGYTF. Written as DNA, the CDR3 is TGTGCCAGCAGCCCAACAGGCCTTAACTATGGCTACACCTTC.

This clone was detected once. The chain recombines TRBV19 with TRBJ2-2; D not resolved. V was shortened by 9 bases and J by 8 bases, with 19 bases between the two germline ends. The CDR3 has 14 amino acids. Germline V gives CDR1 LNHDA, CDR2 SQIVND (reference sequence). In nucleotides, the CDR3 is TGTGCCAGCAAGACGGCCGCGGTAAAGGGGGAGCTGTTTTTT. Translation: CASKTAAVKGELFF.

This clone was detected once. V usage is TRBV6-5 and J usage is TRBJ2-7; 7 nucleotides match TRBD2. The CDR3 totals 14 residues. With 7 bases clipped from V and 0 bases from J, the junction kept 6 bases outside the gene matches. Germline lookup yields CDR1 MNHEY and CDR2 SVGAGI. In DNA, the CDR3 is TGTGCCAGCACGCAAGGGAGGGGCTCCTACGAGCAGTACTTC. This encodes CASTQGRGSYEQYF.

CDR3 protein: CASSRGSMDTQYF. CDR3 in DNA: TGTGCCAGCAGCCGGGGATCCATGGATACGCAGTATTTT. The genes are TRBV3-1 (or the pseudogene TRBV3-2) and TRBJ2-3; D not certain. V was cut by 4 bases and J by 6 bases, with 11 bases left in between. The CDR3 is 13 amino acids. CDR1 and CDR2 (germline): LGHDT, YNNKEL (reference sequence).

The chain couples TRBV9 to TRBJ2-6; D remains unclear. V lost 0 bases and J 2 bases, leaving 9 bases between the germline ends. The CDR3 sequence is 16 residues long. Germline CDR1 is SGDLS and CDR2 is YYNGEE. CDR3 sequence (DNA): TGTGCCAGCAGCGTAGGGCGTTGGGCTGGGGCCAACGTCCTGACTTTC. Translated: CASSVGRWAGANVLTF. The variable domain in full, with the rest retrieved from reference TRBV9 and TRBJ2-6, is DSGVTQTPKHLITATGQRVTLRCSPRSGDLSVYWYQQSLDQGLQFLIQYYNGEERAKGNILERFSAQQFPDLHSELNLSSLELGDSALYFCASSVGRWAGANVLTFGAGSRLTVL.

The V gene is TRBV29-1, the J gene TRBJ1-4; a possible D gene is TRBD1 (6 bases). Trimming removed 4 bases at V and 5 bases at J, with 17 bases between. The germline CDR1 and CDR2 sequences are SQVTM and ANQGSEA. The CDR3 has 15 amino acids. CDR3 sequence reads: CSVVVSGQSNEKLFF. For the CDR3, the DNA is TGCAGCGTTGTGGTGTCCGGACAGTCGAATGAAAAACTGTTTTTT.

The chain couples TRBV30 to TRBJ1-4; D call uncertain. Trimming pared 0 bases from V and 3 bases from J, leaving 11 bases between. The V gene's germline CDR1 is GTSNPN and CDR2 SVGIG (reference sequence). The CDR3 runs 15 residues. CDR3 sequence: CAWSVLPRPNEKLFF. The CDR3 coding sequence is TGTGCCTGGAGTGTACTTCCCCGTCCTAATGAAAAACTGTTTTTT.

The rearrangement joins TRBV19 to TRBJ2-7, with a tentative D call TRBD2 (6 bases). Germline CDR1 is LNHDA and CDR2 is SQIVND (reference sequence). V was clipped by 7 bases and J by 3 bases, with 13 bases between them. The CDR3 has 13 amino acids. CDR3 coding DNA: TGTGCCAGTACCCGGGGACTGGACTACGAGCAGTACTTC. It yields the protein CASTRGLDYEQYF.

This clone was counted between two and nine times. CDR3 protein: CASSRGYGTEAFF. The CDR3, as DNA: TGCGCCAGCAGCAGGGGTTATGGGACTGAAGCTTTCTTT. This chain links TRBV5-1 with TRBJ1-1; D might be TRBD1 (5 bases). The CDR3 sequence is 13 residues long. V was cut by 4 bases and J by 5 bases, with 12 bases left in between. Germline CDR1 is SGHRS and CDR2 is YFSETQ. Full variable domain (rest looked up from reference TRBV5-1 and TRBJ1-1): KAGVTQTPRYLIKTRGQQVTLSCSPISGHRSVSWYQQTPGQGLQFLFEYFSETQRNKGNFPGRFSGRQFSNSRSEMNVSTLELGDSALYLCASSRGYGTEAFFGQGTRLTVV.

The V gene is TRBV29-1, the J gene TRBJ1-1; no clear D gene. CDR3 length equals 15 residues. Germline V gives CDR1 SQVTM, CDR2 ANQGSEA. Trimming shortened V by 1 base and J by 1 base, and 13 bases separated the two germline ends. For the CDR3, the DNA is TGCAGCGTTGAAGGGTTGGTGGGTGCGAACACTGAAGCTTTCTTT. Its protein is CSVEGLVGANTEAFF. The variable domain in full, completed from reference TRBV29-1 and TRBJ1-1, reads SAVISQKPSRDICQRGTSLTIQCQVDSQVTMMFWYRQQPGQSLTLIATANQGSEATYESGFVIDKFPISRPNLTFSTLTVSNMSPEDSSIYLCSVEGLVGANTEAFFGQGTRLTVV.

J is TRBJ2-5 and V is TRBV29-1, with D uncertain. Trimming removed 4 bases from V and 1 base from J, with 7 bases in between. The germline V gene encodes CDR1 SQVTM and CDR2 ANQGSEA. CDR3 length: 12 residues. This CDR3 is CSVGQSQETQYF. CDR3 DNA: TGCAGCGTTGGTCAAAGCCAAGAGACCCAGTACTTC.